The 6 T cell receptor beta chains reported below all come from one sample, sequenced in a study of tumor and adjacent non-tumor tissue in lung cancer. A modified ARM-PCR protocol with three rounds of nested PCR amplified TCRbeta. TCRdb analysed the multiplex PCR reads with MiXCR anew, one entry per CDR3 protein. The table has tens of thousands of distinct CDR3 sequences, more than 60% seen once. RNA was extracted from bulk tissue without any cell sorting. Sequencing was performed on lung tumor tissue. The receptor source for this set is a woman aged 45-65 years with non-small cell lung cancer.

In regard to this clonotype: In this CDR3 the conserved last residue, phenylalanine or tryptophan, is missing, so a read error is likely. The J gene is TRBJ2-1, the V gene TRBV6-7, with D perhaps matching TRBD2 (6 bases). TRBV6-7 is identified as an open reading frame with a role that is uncertain. The CDR3 covers 15 residues. The CDR3, as DNA: TGTGCCAGCTGTTACTCGGGTTGGAGGAGGGATGAGCAGTTCTTA. Protein product: CASCYSGWRRDEQFL.

Comment on this clonotype: A much larger clone sits a single nucleotide away, making a read error possible. The chain combines TRBV7-2 with TRBJ2-7, with 12 bases fitting TRBD2. V shed 9 bases and J 3 bases; nucleotides not matched to a gene: 12. Germline-derived CDR1 and CDR2 are SGHTA and FQGNSA. The CDR3 has 16 amino acids. For the CDR3, the DNA is TGTGCCAGGAGCCGTACGGGACTAGCGGGTGACTACGAGCAGTACTTC. Protein: CARSRTGLAGDYEQYF.

A word on this clonotype: One end of the junction varies from germline; a read error may be responsible. The chain uses TRBV12-3 or TRBV12-4 and TRBJ1-6, with a tentative D call TRBD1 (5 bases). CDR3 length: 13 amino acids. This CDR3 is CASRSDSSSPLHF. The CDR3, as DNA: TGTGCCAGCAGATCCGACAGTTCTTCACCACTCCACTTT.

As regards this clonotype: The junction shows a germline mismatch at one end, possibly a read error. The chain employs TRBV5-1 and TRBJ2-3, with 9 bases matching TRBD2. The CDR3 runs 17 residues. CDR1 is SGHRS, CDR2 YFSETQ, per germline. In nucleotides, the CDR3 is TGCGCCAGCAGCTTGTCCATAGCGGGAGTAGGCACAGATATGCAGTATTTT. Translation gives CASSLSIAGVGTDMQYF.

Remarks on this clonotype: Since a much larger clone is just one base distant, this may be a read error. The genes are TRBV28 and TRBJ2-1, with D tentatively TRBD1 or TRBD2 (5 bases each). CDR3 length equals 13 residues. Germline lookup yields CDR1 MDHEN and CDR2 SYDVKM. The CDR3 sequence is CASSRGTYNEQSF. The CDR3, as DNA: TGTGCCAGCAGTCGAGGGACCTACAATGAGCAGTCCTTC.

This rearrangement joins TRBV6-1 to TRBJ2-3, with TRBD2 as a possible D gene (6 bases). The CDR3 contains 16 residues. Germline V CDR1 and CDR2: MNHNS, SASEGT. The V gene lost 2 bases and the J gene lost 6 bases, with 18 bases spanning the gap. CDR3 region: CASSENPGTGRDTQYF. The CDR3 nucleotides read TGTGCCAGCAGTGAAAATCCTGGGACGGGGAGGGATACGCAGTATTTT.